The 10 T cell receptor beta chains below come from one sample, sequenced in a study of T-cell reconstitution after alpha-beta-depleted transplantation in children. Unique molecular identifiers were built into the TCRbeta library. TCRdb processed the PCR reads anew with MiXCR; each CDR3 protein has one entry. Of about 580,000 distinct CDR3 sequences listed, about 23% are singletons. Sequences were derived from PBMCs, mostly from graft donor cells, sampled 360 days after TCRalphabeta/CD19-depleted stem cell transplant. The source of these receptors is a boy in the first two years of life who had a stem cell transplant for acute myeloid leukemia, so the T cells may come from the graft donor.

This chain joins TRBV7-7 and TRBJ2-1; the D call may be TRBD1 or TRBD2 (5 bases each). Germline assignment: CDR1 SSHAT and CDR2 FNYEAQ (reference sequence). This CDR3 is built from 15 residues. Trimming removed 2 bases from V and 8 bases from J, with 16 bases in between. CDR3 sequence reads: CASSLTGGGGDEQFF. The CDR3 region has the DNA TGTGCCAGCAGCTTAACAGGTGGGGGTGGGGATGAGCAGTTCTTC.

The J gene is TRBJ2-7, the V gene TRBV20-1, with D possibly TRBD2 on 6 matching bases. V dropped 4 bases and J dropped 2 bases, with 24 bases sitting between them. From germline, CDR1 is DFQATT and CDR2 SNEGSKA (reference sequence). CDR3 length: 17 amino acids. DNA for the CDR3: TGCAGTGCTATCCTAGCGACTGGGGGGAGTAGCGCCTACGAGCAGTACTTC. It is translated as CSAILATGGSSAYEQYF.

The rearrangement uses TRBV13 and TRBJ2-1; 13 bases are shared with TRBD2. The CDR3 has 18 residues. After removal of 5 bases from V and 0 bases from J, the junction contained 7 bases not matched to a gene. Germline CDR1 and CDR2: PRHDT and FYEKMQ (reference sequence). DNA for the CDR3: TGTGCCAGCAGCGCCTGGACTAGCGGGGGAAGCTCCTACAATGAGCAGTTCTTC. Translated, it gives CASSAWTSGGSSYNEQFF. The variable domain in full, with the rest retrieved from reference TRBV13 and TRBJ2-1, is AAGVIQSPRHLIKEKRETATLKCYPIPRHDTVYWYQQGPGQDPQFLISFYEKMQSDKGSIPDRFSAQQFSDYHSELNMSSLELGDSALYFCASSAWTSGGSSYNEQFFGPGTRLTVL.

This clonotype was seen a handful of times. Here the CDR3 reads CATSREAWYEQYF. The CDR3 DNA sequence: TGTGCCACCAGCAGAGAAGCATGGTACGAGCAGTACTTC. The chain joins TRBV15 to TRBJ2-7; D gene unclear. Germline CDR1 is LNHNV and CDR2 is YYDKDF (reference sequence). The V and J ends lost 0 bases and 4 bases respectively, with 7 bases between them. This CDR3 comprises 13 residues.

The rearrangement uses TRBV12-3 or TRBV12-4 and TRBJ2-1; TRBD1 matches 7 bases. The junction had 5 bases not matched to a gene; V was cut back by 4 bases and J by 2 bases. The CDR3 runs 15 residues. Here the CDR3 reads CASSSGTATYNEQFF. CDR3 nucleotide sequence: TGTGCCAGCAGTTCGGGGACAGCTACCTACAATGAGCAGTTCTTC.

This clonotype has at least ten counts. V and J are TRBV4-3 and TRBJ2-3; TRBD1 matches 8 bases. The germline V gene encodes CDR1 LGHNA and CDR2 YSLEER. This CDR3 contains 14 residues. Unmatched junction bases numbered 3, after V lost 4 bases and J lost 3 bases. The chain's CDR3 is CASSRGQGTDTQYF. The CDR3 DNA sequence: TGCGCCAGCAGCCGAGGACAGGGAACAGATACGCAGTATTTT.

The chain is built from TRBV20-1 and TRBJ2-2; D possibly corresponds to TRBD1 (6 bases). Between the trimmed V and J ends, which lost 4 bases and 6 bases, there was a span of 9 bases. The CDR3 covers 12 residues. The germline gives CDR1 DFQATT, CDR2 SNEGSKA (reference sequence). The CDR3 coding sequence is TGCAGTGCTACACAGGGACCCGGGGAGCTGTTTTTT. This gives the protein CSATQGPGELFF.

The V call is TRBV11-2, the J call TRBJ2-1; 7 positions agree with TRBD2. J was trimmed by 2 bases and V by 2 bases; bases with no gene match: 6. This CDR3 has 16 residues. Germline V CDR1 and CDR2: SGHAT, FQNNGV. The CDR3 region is CASSLHPTSAYNEQFF. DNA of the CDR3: TGTGCCAGCAGCTTACACCCTACTAGCGCCTACAATGAGCAGTTCTTC. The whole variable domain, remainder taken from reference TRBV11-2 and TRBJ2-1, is EAGVAQSPRYKIIEKRQSVAFWCNPISGHATLYWYQQILGQGPKLLIQFQNNGVVDDSQLPKDRFSAERLKGVDSTLKIQPAKLEDSAVYLCASSLHPTSAYNEQFFGPGTRLTVL.

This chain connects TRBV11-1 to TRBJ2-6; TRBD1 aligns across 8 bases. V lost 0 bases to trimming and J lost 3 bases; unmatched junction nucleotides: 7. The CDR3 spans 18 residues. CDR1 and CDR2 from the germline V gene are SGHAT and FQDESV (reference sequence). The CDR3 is CASSLAQGAVGGANVLTF. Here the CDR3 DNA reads TGTGCCAGCAGCTTAGCCCAGGGGGCTGTCGGTGGGGCCAACGTCCTGACTTTC.

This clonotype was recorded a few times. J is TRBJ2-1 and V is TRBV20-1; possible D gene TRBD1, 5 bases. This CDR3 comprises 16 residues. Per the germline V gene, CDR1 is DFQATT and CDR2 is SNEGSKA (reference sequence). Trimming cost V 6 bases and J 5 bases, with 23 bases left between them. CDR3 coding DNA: TGCAGTGCCCCCCAGGGCGGCGGCTGGCTTCACAATGAGCAGTTCTTC. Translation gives CSAPQGGGWLHNEQFF.